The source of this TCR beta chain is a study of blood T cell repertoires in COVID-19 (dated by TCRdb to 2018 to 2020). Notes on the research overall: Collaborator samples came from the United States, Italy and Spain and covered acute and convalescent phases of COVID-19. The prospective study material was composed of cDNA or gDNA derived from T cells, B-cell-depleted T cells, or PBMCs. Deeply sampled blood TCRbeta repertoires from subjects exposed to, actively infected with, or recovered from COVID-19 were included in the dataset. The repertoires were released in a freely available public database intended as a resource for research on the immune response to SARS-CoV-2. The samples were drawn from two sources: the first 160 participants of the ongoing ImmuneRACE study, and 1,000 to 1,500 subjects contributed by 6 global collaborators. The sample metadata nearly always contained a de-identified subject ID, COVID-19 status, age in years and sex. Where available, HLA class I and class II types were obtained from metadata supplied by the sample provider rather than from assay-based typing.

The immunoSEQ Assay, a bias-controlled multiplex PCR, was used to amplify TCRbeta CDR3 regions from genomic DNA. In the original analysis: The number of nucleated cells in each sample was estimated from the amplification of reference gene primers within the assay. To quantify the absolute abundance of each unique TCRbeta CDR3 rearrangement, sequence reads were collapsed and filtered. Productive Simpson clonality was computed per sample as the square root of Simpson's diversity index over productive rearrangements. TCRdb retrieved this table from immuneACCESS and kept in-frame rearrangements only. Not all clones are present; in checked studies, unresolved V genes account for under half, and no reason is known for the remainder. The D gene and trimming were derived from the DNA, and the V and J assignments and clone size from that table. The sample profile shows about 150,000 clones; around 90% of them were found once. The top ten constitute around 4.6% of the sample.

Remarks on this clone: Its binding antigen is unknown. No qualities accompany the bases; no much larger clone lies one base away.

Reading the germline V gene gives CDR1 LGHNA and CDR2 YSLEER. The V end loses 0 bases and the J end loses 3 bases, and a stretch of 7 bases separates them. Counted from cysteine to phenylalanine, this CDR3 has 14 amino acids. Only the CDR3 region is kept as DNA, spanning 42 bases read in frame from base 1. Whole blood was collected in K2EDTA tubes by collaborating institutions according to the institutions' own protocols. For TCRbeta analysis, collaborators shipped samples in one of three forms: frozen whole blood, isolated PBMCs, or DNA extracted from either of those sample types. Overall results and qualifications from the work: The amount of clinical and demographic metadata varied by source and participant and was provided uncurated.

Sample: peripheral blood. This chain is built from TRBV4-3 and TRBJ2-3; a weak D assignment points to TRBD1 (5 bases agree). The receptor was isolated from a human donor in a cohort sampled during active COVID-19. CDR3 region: CASSQDPGTDTQYF. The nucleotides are TGCGCCAGCAGCCAAGATCCAGGGACAGATACGCAGTATTTT.